Listed below are T cell receptor beta chains from one sample, sequenced in a study of human CD8 memory T cell subsets. TCRdb reprocessed the 5' RACE reads, with one entry per CDR3 protein and no DNA. In all, the sample yields under 6,000 distinct CDR3 sequences. Sequenced sample: CD8+ T cells from PBMCs. The origin of the receptors is a human donor in good health. Both conserved end residues are part of each CDR3. Each record gives: clone size, V gene, J gene, CDR3 protein. Size values are once, few and many counts, or a class for expanded clones, and some rows have none.

-	TRBV9	TRBJ2-7	CASSVATGSYEQYF
-	TRBV6-6	TRBJ1-1	CASSYPGQGDEAFF
-	TRBV9	TRBJ2-5	CASSGDSQETQYF
-	TRBV7-2	TRBJ2-7	CASSLDSAYEQYF
-	TRBV2	TRBJ2-3	CATMRAFAAQEVGTDTQYF
-	TRBV12-3/TRBV12-4	TRBJ2-5	CASSLSTSDGETQYF
-	TRBV11-2	TRBJ2-7	CASSLGGTSYEQYF
-	TRBV28	TRBJ2-7	CASSPDRGSYEQYF
medium-sized	TRBV12-3/TRBV12-4	TRBJ2-5	CASTASEQETQYF
-	TRBV7-9	TRBJ2-7	CASSFEQGDEQYF
-	TRBV25-1	TRBJ1-6	CASSEWTAISLHF
medium-sized	TRBV4-1	TRBJ1-1	CASSYGGREAFF
-	TRBV7-9	TRBJ1-2	CASSFGSYGYTF
-	TRBV5-6	TRBJ1-5	CASSLALAGPSKGQPQHF
-	TRBV19	TRBJ2-1	CASSTGQGGYNEQFF
-	TRBV7-9	TRBJ1-5	CASSRAEGIGNQPQHF
-	TRBV11-3	TRBJ1-5	CASSLGDLYSNQPQHF
-	TRBV5-1	TRBJ2-7	CASSLVADRGPVEQYF
-	TRBV4-3	TRBJ2-7	CASSQGRSYEQYF
-	TRBV7-2	TRBJ2-3	CASSQWDRESTDTQYF
-	TRBV27	TRBJ2-7	CASSFILAGRDEQYF
-	TRBV7-9	TRBJ2-2	CASSPQLTNTGELFF
-	TRBV7-9	TRBJ2-7	CASSLGTTPEQYF
-	TRBV18	TRBJ1-2	CASSPPNQGKTGYTF
medium-sized	TRBV7-8	TRBJ2-5	CASSLQRGGRETQYF
-	TRBV30	TRBJ2-7	CAWSGEDYEQYF